The present entry profiles one TCR beta chain with its context. What it recognizes is unknown. This entry is derived from a study of PD-1 blockade in classical Hodgkin lymphoma. Following autologous stem cell transplantation, relapse occurred in every patient, and exposure to brentuximab vedotin varied. Each best response was a complete response, a partial response or progressive disease. Germline V gene lookup returns CDR1 SGHDT and CDR2 YYEEEE. The length of the CDR3 is 15 residues. Trimming took 3 bases from V and 9 from J; bases not matched to a gene: 13. The method was immunoSEQ multiplex PCR; TCRdb's version includes in-frame clones alone and lacks a portion of them. This repertoire shows about 100,000 clones, roughly 89% found once; its top ten account for under 8%. Findings and caveats of the study: Exclusion was the outcome for patients who began nivolumab under 1 year after ASCT. Diminished baseline TCR diversity has been reported in newly diagnosed patients relative to healthy donors. Baseline diversity in complete responders resembled that of newly diagnosed patients.

V and J are TRBV5-6 and TRBJ2-7; 9 positions agree with TRBD1. Sequences were derived from peripheral blood mononuclear cells (PBMCs), sampled before the second cycle of nivolumab. The clonotype originates from a human donor with classical Hodgkin lymphoma. The chain's CDR3 is CASSSAGTGKSAQYF. The CDR3 coding sequence is TGTGCCAGCAGCTCGGCCGGGACAGGGAAAAGTGCGCAGTACTTC.